The clone carrying this TCR beta chain was observed many times. From germline, CDR1 is SGHRS and CDR2 YFSETQ. V was trimmed by 0 bases and J by 6 bases, leaving 9 bases between them. There are 13 residues in the CDR3. Each CDR3 protein gets one entry after TCRdb re-called the RT-PCR reads with MiXCR. The profile shows more than 500,000 distinct CDR3 sequences, about 11% of them singletons. The sample originates from a study of response to subunit inactivated influenza vaccine. The same data also contributed to another study, on T cells expressing NK-cell markers. As that report states: The TCR beta cDNA came from 5'RACE template switching with UMIs. The TCR beta repertoires were obtained from sorted CD3+CD56+NKG2C+, CD3+CD56+NKG2C- and CD3+CD56-NKG2C+ T cells. Restricting sorting to alpha-beta TCR T cells was achieved in several experiments by an anti-gamma-delta TCR antibody. Dominant NKG2C+ clonotypes accounted for roughly 1.0-8% of CD8+ T cells in roughly 6 donors. A few of the donors also had these clonotypes leading their CD3+CD56-NKG2C+ fraction.

The sample consisted of PBMCs from blood, taken on the day of vaccination. The receptor was derived from a man aged 45 to 65 who received an inactivated influenza vaccine. The chain couples TRBV5-1 to TRBJ1-1; D gene unclear. CDR3 nucleotides: TGCGCCAGCAGCTTGGGGGAGACCTCTGAAGCTTTCTTT. Translating it yields CASSLGETSEAFF.